The 8 T cell receptor beta chains below all came from one sample that was sequenced in a study of CD8 T cells in ankylosing spondylitis. In TCRdb, the 5' RACE reads were re-called with MiXCR into one record per CDR3 protein. The repertoire has about 220,000 distinct CDR3 sequences, about 7.3% of them found once; the top ten carry over 12%. Whole-study findings and limits: Blood of patients with ankylosing spondylitis appeared to be characterized by a TCR beta motif of roughly eight highly homologous variants.

Their specific antigens are unknown. The sequenced sample was blood, either unsorted or a sorted T cell fraction (not recorded which). These TCRs come from a male donor with ankylosing spondylitis.

This clonotype came up many times. V gene TRBV10-3 combines with J gene TRBJ2-7; no clear D gene. Germline CDR1 is ENHRY and CDR2 is SYGVKD. Trimming left V 6 bases short and J 2 bases short, with 8 bases between. This CDR3 has 12 residues. The CDR3 sequence is CAISGSTYEQYF. The CDR3 bases are TGTGCCATCAGCGGTAGCACCTACGAGCAGTACTTC.

This rearrangement joins TRBV20-1 to TRBJ2-7; 9 nucleotides align to TRBD1. J lost 2 bases, V lost 7 bases, and 15 bases had no gene match. Germline loops: CDR1 DFQATT, CDR2 SNEGSKA (reference sequence). CDR3 length equals 16 residues. CDR3 in amino acids: CSVIKRRDRAPYEQYF. The CDR3 nucleotides read TGCAGTGTTATTAAAAGGAGGGACAGGGCCCCCTACGAGCAGTACTTC.

This clonotype was observed many times. CDR3 sequence (DNA): TGTGCCAGCAGTTTGACCAATCAGGGATGGCAGTACTTC. This gives the protein CASSLTNQGWQYF. The V gene is TRBV28, the J gene TRBJ2-7, with D possibly TRBD1 on 5 matching bases. V gave up 3 bases and J gave up 9 bases, with 15 bases separating them. CDR1 and CDR2 (germline): MDHEN, SYDVKM. CDR3 size: 13 residues.

This clonotype was detected many times. The gene calls are TRBV9 and TRBJ1-3; D remains unclear. The CDR3 spans 11 residues. In germline, CDR1 is SGDLS, CDR2 YYNGEE. V was pared by 5 bases and J by 1 base, with 1 base between. This CDR3 is CASRSGNTIYF. The CDR3 region has the DNA TGTGCCAGCAGATCTGGAAACACCATATATTTT.

This clonotype was detected many times. The V and J genes are TRBV19 and TRBJ2-2, with D perhaps being TRBD1 or TRBD2 (5 bases each). The length of the CDR3 is 17 residues. CDR1 is LNHDA and CDR2 is SQIVND in the germline V gene (reference sequence). Trimming left V 7 bases short and J 3 bases short, with 21 bases between. The CDR3 DNA sequence: TGTGCCAGTATTCCGCCGGGACCAACACTTTACACCGGGGAGCTGTTTTTT. The encoded protein is CASIPPGPTLYTGELFF.

This clonotype was observed at least ten times. The V gene is TRBV4-3, the J gene TRBJ1-1; D gene unclear. Trimming pared 4 bases from V and 4 bases from J, leaving 16 bases between. This CDR3 is 15 amino acids long. Per the germline V gene, CDR1 is LGHNA and CDR2 is YSLEER. The CDR3 DNA follows: TGCGCCAGCAGCCCACAATGGCGTCGAGGCACTGAAGCTTTCTTT. Protein: CASSPQWRRGTEAFF.

This clonotype was seen many times. The V call is TRBV12-3 or TRBV12-4, the J call TRBJ1-2; no definite D call. V was clipped by 2 bases and J by 6 bases, with 10 bases between them. This CDR3 region has 13 residues. CDR3 region: CASSLPGLNGYTF. The CDR3 region has the DNA TGTGCCAGCAGTTTACCAGGTCTCAATGGCTACACCTTC.

This clonotype has a count of ten or more. As DNA, the CDR3 is TGTGCCAGCAGTTCCCGAGCCAAAAACATTCAGTACTTC. Translated: CASSSRAKNIQYF. The chain combines TRBV28 with TRBJ2-4; D not certain. This CDR3 is 13 amino acids long. Trimming pared 4 bases from V and 0 bases from J, leaving 4 bases between. CDR1 and CDR2 (germline): MDHEN, SYDVKM.